The clone carrying this T cell receptor (beta chain) was seen a single time. Its antigen is not identified. Clones were read by immunoSEQ multiplex PCR, and TCRdb kept only the in-frame ones, dropping some. The table has fewer than 1 million clones, 96% seen once. This sample was taken from a study of shared clonotypes between healthy human individuals. Across the whole study: With ages of 18 to 49, the donors were a couple of women and a few men. Each donor's CD4 naive and CD4 memory cells filled three plates apiece, CD8 naive two, and CD8 memory one.

CD45RO-negative cells were positively selected for CCR7, leaving out terminally differentiated effector memory CD45RA+ cells. Free of recent acute infections or vaccinations, the donors were healthy HIV-negative adults. The study's findings and limits: In the sorted subsets, rarefaction showed sequencing was incomplete despite large depth.

The CDR3 sequence is 12 residues long. Trimming removed 2 bases from V and 2 bases from J, with 7 bases in between. The germline gives CDR1 SQVTM, CDR2 ANQGSEA. J is TRBJ2-7 and V is TRBV29-1, with no clear D. This receptor was identified in a man between 25 and 39 years old in good health. The sample consisted of naive CD8+ T cells sorted from blood. The CDR3 DNA sequence: TGCAGCGTTGAAAAGGCAGCCTACGAGCAGTACTTC. Translated: CSVEKAAYEQYF.